This paragraph covers one T cell receptor beta chain sequence. Clones were read by immunoSEQ multiplex PCR, and TCRdb kept only the in-frame ones, dropping some. The sample gives fewer than 250,000 clones, 83% of which show up once; around 4.6% is in the top ten. This sample is drawn from a study of blood T cell repertoires in COVID-19. Whole-study context: Acute and convalescent COVID-19 specimens originated in the United States, Italy and Spain.

Per the germline V gene, CDR1 is KGHSH and CDR2 is LQKENI. CDR3 length: 14 amino acids. V was shortened by 4 bases and J by 4 bases, with 11 bases between the two germline ends. Everyone who took part was roughly 18 to 89 years old, and they came from 24 US areas. This rearrangement joins TRBV18 to TRBJ2-1; D is unclear. The sample comprised PBMCs or T cells enriched from blood (not recorded which). This sequence was found in a woman aged 45-60 years who had been exposed to COVID-19. CDR3 in DNA: TGTGCCAGCTCACTGTACTCGTTGTACAATGAGCAGTTCTTC. This sequence encodes CASSLYSLYNEQFF.